The 19 T cell receptor beta chains below were found in one sample sequenced in a study of human T cells and chemical hapten exposure. TCRdb re-called the RACE reads with MiXCR, one entry per CDR3 protein. In the table there are over 75,000 distinct CDR3 sequences, around 9.9% of which are singletons. Time point in this sample: patch test 3, about 24 weeks after DPC sensitization. Documented treatment: therapeutic diphenylcyclopropenone sensitization with weekly scalp DPC. Here the sequenced sample was whole blood, taken in connection with sensitization to the hapten diphenylcyclopropenone (DPC). The receptors originated from a woman in her 30s with alopecia areata. Some clones in this sample may be carry-over from other donors' samples.

The chain couples TRBV20-1 to TRBJ2-1, with 10 nucleotides matching TRBD2. Germline V gene data show CDR1 as DFQATT and CDR2 as SNEGSKA (reference sequence). Trimming cost V 6 bases and J 6 bases; bases outside gene matches: 5. This CDR3 has 13 amino acids. Written as DNA, the CDR3 is TGCAGTGCAAGCGGGAGGGCCGTCAATGAGCAGTTCTTC. It codes for CSASGRAVNEQFF.

As to this clonotype: A clone one base away is much larger, so this may be a read error. The chain couples TRBV7-8 to TRBJ2-3; possibly TRBD2 for D (5 bases). Germline-derived CDR1 and CDR2 are SGHVS and FQNEAQ. This CDR3 has 16 amino acids. The CDR3 nucleotides read TGTGCCAGCAGCTCAAGGACCCTTCAGAGGGCAGATTCGCAGTATTTT. Translated: CASSSRTLQRADSQYF.

This clonotype was found many times. Here the CDR3 DNA reads TGTGCCAGCAGCCAAGATTGGGCTAGAGTAGTCGATGAGCAGTTCTTC. The encoded protein is CASSQDWARVVDEQFF. This chain links TRBV3-1 with TRBJ2-1; D uncertain. Germline values: CDR1 LGHDT, CDR2 YNNKEL (reference sequence). Trimming pared 0 bases from V and 8 bases from J, leaving 17 bases between. This CDR3 has 16 amino acids.

This clonotype occurred many times. This rearrangement joins TRBV12-3 or TRBV12-4 to TRBJ2-1; D possibly corresponds to TRBD1 (6 bases). There are 14 residues in the CDR3. Trimming shortened V by 1 base and J by 2 bases, and 6 bases separated the two germline ends. In DNA form, the CDR3 reads TGTGCCAGCAGTTTAGGGACAGCCTACAATGAGCAGTTCTTC. Its protein product is CASSLGTAYNEQFF.

This clonotype was observed at least ten times. The CDR3 nucleotides read TGTGCCAGCAGTTATCAGATGGGCAGGGCAGAGACCCAGTACTTC. It translates to CASSYQMGRAETQYF. This chain connects TRBV6-2 or TRBV6-3 to TRBJ2-5, with D perhaps TRBD1 (5 bases). Trimming left V 3 bases short and J 4 bases short, with 15 bases between. This CDR3 has 15 amino acids. CDR1 MNHEY and CDR2 SVGEGT come from the germline V gene.

This clonotype appeared many times. This chain links TRBV19 with TRBJ2-5; 8 nucleotides agree with TRBD2. The germline V gene encodes CDR1 LNHDA and CDR2 SQIVND (reference sequence). The CDR3 contains 15 residues. Unmatched junction bases numbered 16, after V lost 11 bases and J lost 5 bases. This CDR3 is CASSRGGILGETQYF. The CDR3 DNA is TGTGCCTCCTCCCGCGGGGGGATTTTAGGGGAGACCCAGTACTTC.

This clonotype was recorded at least ten times. V usage is TRBV29-1 and J usage is TRBJ2-7; possible D gene TRBD2, 5 bases. Germline CDR1 and CDR2: SQVTM and ANQGSEA. V was trimmed by 4 bases and J by 2 bases, leaving 12 bases between them. CDR3 length: 13 residues. The CDR3 loop is CSVAREYPYEQYF. The DNA of the CDR3 is TGCAGCGTTGCCCGGGAATACCCCTACGAGCAGTACTTC.

V and J are TRBV9 and TRBJ1-1; D may be TRBD1 (5 bases). CDR1 is SGDLS and CDR2 is YYNGEE in the germline V gene. V shed 3 bases and J shed 4 bases, with 13 bases lying between them. CDR3 size: 14 residues. The CDR3 bases are TGTGCCAGCAGCGCGACAGCTCTCGGCACTGAAGCTTTCTTT. Amino acids: CASSATALGTEAFF. Complete variable domain (other parts from reference TRBV9 and TRBJ1-1): DSGVTQTPKHLITATGQRVTLRCSPRSGDLSVYWYQQSLDQGLQFLIQYYNGEERAKGNILERFSAQQFPDLHSELNLSSLELGDSALYFCASSATALGTEAFFGQGTRLTVV.

The table lists this clonotype with many counts. This chain uses TRBV28 with TRBJ2-4; TRBD2 matches at 7 bases. The CDR3 length is 16 residues. The germline CDR1 and CDR2 sequences are MDHEN and SYDVKM. With V trimmed by 2 bases and J by 0 bases, 4 bases remained unmatched. The CDR3 DNA sequence: TGTGCCAGCAGTTTAGGGGGGGAGGGAGCCAAAAACATTCAGTACTTC. This translates into CASSLGGEGAKNIQYF.

The chain is built from TRBV4-2 and TRBJ1-1; D is unclear. Germline V gene data show CDR1 as LGHNA and CDR2 as YNFKEQ. CDR3 size: 13 residues. Trimming pared 2 bases from V and 11 bases from J, leaving 15 bases between. CDR3 DNA sequence: TGTGCCAGCAGCCAAACAGTGGACGAAGTGGCTTTCTTT. Translating it yields CASSQTVDEVAFF.

V is TRBV7-2 and J is TRBJ2-3; perhaps TRBD2 as D (6 bases). The length of the CDR3 is 12 residues. V lost 5 bases, J lost 14 bases, and 17 bases lay in between. The germline gives CDR1 SGHTA, CDR2 FQGNSA. The CDR3 sequence is CASSPDWRGGYF. The CDR3 DNA is TGTGCCAGCAGCCCGGACTGGCGGGGAGGGTATTTT.

CDR3 nucleotides: TGTGCCAGCAGTCAACTAGCGGGAGTGGTCAACGAGCAGTACTTC. Its translation is CASSQLAGVVNEQYF. This chain joins TRBV28 and TRBJ2-7; 11 bases agree with TRBD2. The CDR3 extends over 15 amino acids. The germline V gene encodes CDR1 MDHEN and CDR2 SYDVKM. Trimming at V came to 5 bases and at J to 5 bases, leaving 8 bases not matched to a gene. The whole variable domain, remainder taken from reference TRBV28 and TRBJ2-7, is DVKVTQSSRYLVKRTGEKVFLECVQDMDHENMFWYRQDPGLGLRLIYFSYDVKMKEKGDIPEGYSVSREKKERFSLILESASTNQTSMYLCASSQLAGVVNEQYFGPGTRLTVT.

This clonotype showed up many times. V is TRBV28 and J is TRBJ2-1; possible D gene TRBD2, 5 bases. The CDR3 extends over 13 amino acids. Germline CDR1 MDHEN, CDR2 SYDVKM. V lost 6 bases to trimming and J lost 0 bases, with 6 bases between them. CDR3 residues: CASRDSSYNEQFF. The CDR3 nucleotides read TGTGCCAGCAGGGACTCCTCCTACAATGAGCAGTTCTTC.

This clonotype was observed many times. The V call is TRBV19, the J call TRBJ2-1; D unclear. V shed 9 bases and J shed 5 bases, with 11 bases lying between them. CDR3 length equals 12 residues. In germline, CDR1 is LNHDA, CDR2 SQIVND (reference sequence). CDR3 nucleotides: TGTGCCAGCAGTGCACTTGACAATGAGCAGTTCTTC. Its translation is CASSALDNEQFF.

This clonotype was counted a few times. The rearrangement uses TRBV5-6 and TRBJ2-2; D not resolved. Deletions cut 2 bases from V and 6 bases from J, with 8 bases between. This CDR3 spans 13 amino acids. CDR1 is SGHDT and CDR2 is YYEEEE in the germline V gene. CDR3 amino acids: CASSFYKAGELFF. CDR3 nucleotides: TGTGCCAGCAGCTTTTATAAAGCCGGGGAGCTGTTTTTT.

The gene calls are TRBV28 and TRBJ2-3; D call uncertain. CDR3 length equals 14 residues. Germline V lookup: CDR1 MDHEN, CDR2 SYDVKM. Deletions cut 7 bases from V and 1 base from J, with 12 bases between. CDR3 coding DNA: TGTGCCAGCACCCAAATGGGTCGCACAGATACGCAGTATTTT. It translates to CASTQMGRTDTQYF.

Only a few counts were recorded for this clonotype. Germline is not matched at one junction end, which may reflect a read error. CDR3 residues: CASSPTGGGETQYF. CDR3 sequence (DNA): TGTGCTAGCAGCCCGACAGGGGGGGGTGAGACCCAGTACTTC. This chain links TRBV7-7 with TRBJ2-5, with TRBD1 matching over 9 bases. This CDR3 contains 14 residues. The germline CDR1 and CDR2 sequences are SSHAT and FNYEAQ (reference sequence).

J is TRBJ1-2 and V is TRBV6-5, with no clear D. Germline V gene lookup returns CDR1 MNHEY and CDR2 SVGAGI. Trimming cost V 4 bases and J 5 bases, with 11 bases left between them. CDR3 length: 13 amino acids. Here the CDR3 DNA reads TGTGCCAGCAGTTGGAGCGACGTTTATGGCTACACCTTC. Translating gives CASSWSDVYGYTF.

Concerning this clonotype: This may arise from a read error, as a much more abundant clone is one base away. The chain carries TRBV2 and TRBJ1-4, with 7 positions matching TRBD1. The CDR3 extends over 14 amino acids. Germline values: CDR1 SNHLY, CDR2 FYNNEI. The CDR3 DNA reads TGTGCCAGCACCCTACAGGGGACGGATGAAAAACAGTTTTTT. Residues: CASTLQGTDEKQFF. Supplemented by reference TRBV2 and TRBJ1-4, the full variable domain reads EPEVTQTPSHQVTQMGQEVILRCVPISNHLYFYWYRQILGQKVEFLVSFYNNEISEKSEIFDDQFSVERPDGSNFTLKIRSTKLEDSAMYFCASTLQGTDEKQFFGSGTQLSVL.